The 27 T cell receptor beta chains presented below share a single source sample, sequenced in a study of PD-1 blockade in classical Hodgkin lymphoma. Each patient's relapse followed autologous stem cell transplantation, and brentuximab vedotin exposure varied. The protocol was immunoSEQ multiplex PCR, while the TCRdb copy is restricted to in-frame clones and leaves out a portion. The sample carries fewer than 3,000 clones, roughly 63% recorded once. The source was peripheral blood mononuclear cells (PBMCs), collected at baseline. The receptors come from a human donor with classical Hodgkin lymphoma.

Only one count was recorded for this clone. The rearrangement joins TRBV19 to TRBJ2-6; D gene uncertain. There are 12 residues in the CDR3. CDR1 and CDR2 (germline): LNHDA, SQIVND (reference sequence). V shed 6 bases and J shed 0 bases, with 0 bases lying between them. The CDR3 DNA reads TGTGCCAGTAGCTCTGGGGCCAACGTCCTGACTTTC. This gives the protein CASSSGANVLTF.

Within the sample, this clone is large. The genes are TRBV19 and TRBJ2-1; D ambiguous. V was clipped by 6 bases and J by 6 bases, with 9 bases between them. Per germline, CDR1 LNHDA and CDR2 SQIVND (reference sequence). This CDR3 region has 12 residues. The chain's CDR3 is CASRLPGNEQFF. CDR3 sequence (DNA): TGTGCCAGTAGACTGCCCGGCAATGAGCAGTTCTTC.

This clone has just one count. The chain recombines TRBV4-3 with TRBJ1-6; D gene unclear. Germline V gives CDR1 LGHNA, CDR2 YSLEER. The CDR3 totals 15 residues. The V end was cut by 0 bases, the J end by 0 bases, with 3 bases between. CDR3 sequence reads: CASSQESSYNSPLHF. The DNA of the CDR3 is TGCGCCAGCAGCCAAGAGTCCTCCTATAATTCACCCCTCCACTTT.

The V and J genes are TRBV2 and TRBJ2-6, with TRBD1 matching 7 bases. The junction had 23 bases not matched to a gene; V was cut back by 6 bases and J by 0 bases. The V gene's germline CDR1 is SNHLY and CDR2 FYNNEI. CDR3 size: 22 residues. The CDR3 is CASRMITPWGQISSSGANVLTF. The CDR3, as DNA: TGTGCCAGCAGGATGATCACGCCGTGGGGACAGATTTCCTCCTCTGGGGCCAACGTCCTGACTTTC.

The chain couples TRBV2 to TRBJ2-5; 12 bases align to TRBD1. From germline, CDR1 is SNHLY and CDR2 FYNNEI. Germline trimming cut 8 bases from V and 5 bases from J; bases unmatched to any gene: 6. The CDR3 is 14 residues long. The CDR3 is CASLGQGAGETQYF. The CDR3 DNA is TGTGCCAGCCTGGGACAGGGGGCAGGGGAGACCCAGTACTTC.

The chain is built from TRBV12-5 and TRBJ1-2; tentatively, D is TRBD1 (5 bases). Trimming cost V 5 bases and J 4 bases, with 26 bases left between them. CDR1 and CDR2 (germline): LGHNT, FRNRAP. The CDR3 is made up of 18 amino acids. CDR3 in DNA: TGTGCTAGTGGTATCTGTACTTTGCTGCAGGGAAAGACCTATGGCTACACCTTC. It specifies CASGICTLLQGKTYGYTF.

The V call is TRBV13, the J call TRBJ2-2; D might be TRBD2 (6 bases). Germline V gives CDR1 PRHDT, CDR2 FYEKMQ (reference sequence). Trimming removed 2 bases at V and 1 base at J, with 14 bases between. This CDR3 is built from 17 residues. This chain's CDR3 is CASSLRAAGRNTGELFF. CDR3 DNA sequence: TGTGCCAGCAGCTTACGGGCGGCGGGGAGGAACACCGGGGAGCTGTTTTTT.

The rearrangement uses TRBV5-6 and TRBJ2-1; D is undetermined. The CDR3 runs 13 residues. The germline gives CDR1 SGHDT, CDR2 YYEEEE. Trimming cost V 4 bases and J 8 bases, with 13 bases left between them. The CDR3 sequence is CASSKEVADEQFF. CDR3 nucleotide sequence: TGTGCCAGCAGCAAAGAGGTGGCGGATGAGCAGTTCTTC.

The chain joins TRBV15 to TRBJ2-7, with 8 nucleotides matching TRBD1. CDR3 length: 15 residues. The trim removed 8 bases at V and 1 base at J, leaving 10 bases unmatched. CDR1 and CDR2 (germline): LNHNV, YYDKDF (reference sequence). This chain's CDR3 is CATSPAGGRSYEQYF. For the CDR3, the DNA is TGTGCCACCTCGCCGGCAGGGGGCCGGTCCTACGAGCAGTACTTC.

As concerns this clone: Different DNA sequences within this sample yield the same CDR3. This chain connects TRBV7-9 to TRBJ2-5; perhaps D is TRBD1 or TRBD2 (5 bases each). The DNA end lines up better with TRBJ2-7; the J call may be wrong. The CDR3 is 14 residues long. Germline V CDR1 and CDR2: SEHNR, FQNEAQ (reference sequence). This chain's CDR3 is CASSLGGGPYEQYF. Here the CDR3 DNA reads TGTGCCAGCAGCTTAGGTGGGGGTCCCTACGAGCAGTACTTC.

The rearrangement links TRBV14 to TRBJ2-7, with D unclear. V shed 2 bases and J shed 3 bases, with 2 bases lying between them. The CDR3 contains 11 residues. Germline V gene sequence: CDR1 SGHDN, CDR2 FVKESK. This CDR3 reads CASSQNYEQYF. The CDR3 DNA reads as TGTGCCAGCAGCCAAAACTACGAGCAGTACTTC.

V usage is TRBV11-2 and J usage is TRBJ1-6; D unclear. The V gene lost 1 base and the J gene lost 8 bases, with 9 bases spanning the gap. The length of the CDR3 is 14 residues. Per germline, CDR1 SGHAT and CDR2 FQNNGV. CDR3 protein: CASSLGSADSPLHF. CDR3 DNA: TGTGCCAGCAGCTTAGGGAGTGCGGATTCACCCCTCCACTTT.

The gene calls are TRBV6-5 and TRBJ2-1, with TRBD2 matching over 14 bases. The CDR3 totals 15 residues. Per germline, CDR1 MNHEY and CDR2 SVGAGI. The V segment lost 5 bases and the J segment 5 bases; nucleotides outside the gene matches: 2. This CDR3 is CASSQTSGGDNEQFF. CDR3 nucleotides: TGTGCCAGCAGTCAGACTAGCGGGGGGGACAATGAGCAGTTCTTC.

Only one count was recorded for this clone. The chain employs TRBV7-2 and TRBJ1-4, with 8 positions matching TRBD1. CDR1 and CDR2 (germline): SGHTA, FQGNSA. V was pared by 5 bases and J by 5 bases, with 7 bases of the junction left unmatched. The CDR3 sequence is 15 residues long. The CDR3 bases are TGTGCCAGCAGCGCTCAGGGGGCGTTAAATGAAAAACTGTTTTTT. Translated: CASSAQGALNEKLFF.

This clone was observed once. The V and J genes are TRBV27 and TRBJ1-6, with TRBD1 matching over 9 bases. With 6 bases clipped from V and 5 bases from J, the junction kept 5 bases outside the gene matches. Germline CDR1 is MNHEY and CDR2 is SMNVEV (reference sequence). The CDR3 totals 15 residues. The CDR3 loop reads CASRQGQGNNSPLHF. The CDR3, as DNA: TGTGCCAGCAGACAAGGACAGGGGAATAATTCACCCCTCCACTTT.

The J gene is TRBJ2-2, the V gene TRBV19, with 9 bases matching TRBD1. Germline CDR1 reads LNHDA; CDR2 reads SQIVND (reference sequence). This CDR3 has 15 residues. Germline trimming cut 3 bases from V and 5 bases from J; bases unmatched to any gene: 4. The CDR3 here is CASSIRQGVTGELFF. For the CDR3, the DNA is TGTGCCAGTAGTATTCGACAGGGGGTGACCGGGGAGCTGTTTTTT.

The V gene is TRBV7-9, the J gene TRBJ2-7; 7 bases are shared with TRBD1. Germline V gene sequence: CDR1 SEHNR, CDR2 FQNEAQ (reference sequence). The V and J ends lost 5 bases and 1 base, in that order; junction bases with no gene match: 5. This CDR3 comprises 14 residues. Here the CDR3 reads CASSPQGRSYEQYF. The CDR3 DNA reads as TGTGCCAGCAGCCCACAGGGGCGATCCTACGAGCAGTACTTC.

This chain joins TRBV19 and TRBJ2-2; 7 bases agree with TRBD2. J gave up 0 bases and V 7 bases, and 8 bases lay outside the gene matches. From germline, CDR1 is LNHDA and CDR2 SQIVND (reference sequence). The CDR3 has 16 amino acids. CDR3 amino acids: CASMGGAATNTGELFF. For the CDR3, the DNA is TGTGCCAGTATGGGAGGGGCGGCTACGAACACCGGGGAGCTGTTTTTT.

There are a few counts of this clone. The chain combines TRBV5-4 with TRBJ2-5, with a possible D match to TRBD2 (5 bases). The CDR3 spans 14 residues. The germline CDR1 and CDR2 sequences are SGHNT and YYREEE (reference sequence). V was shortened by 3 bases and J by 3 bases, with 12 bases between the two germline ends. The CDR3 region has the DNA TGTGCCAGCAGCTCCCGGGAAGCCAAAGAGACCCAGTACTTC. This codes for CASSSREAKETQYF.

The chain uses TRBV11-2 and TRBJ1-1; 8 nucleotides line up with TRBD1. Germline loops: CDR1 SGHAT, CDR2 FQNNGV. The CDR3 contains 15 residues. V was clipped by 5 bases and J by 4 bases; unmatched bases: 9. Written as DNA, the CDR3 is TGTGCCAGCAGCGCCACTCGGACAGGGCGCACTGAAGCTTTCTTT. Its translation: CASSATRTGRTEAFF.

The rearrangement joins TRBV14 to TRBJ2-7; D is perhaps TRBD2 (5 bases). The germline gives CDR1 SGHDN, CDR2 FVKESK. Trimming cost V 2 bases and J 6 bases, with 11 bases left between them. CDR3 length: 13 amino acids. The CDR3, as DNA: TGTGCCAGCAGCCAAACGTCGGCGGGCGAGCAGTACTTC. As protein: CASSQTSAGEQYF.

CDR3 sequence (DNA): TGTGCCAGCAGCTTAGCCGCAGGTAGATTGGGTGGCTACACCTTC. This translates into CASSLAAGRLGGYTF. This chain links TRBV7-2 with TRBJ1-2; D gene uncertain. The germline V gene encodes CDR1 SGHTA and CDR2 FQGNSA. The length of the CDR3 is 15 residues. Trimming pared 0 bases from V and 7 bases from J, leaving 15 bases between.

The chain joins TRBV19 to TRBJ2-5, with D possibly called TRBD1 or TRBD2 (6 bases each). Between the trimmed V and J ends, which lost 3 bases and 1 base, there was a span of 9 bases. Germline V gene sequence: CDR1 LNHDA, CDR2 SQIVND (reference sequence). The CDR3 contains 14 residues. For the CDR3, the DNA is TGTGCCAGTAGTATGACGGGGGCCCAAGAGACCCAGTACTTC. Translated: CASSMTGAQETQYF. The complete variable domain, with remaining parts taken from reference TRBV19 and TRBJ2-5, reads DGGITQSPKYLFRKEGQNVTLSCEQNLNHDAMYWYRQDPGQGLRLIYYSQIVNDFQKGDIAEGYSVSREKKESFPLTVTSAQKNPTAFYLCASSMTGAQETQYFGPGTRLLVL.

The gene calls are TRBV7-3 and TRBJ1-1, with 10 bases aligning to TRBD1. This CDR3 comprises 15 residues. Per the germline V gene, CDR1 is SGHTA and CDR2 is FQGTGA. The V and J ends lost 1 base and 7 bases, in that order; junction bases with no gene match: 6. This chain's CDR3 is CASSLNPGTGVEAFF. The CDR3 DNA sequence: TGTGCCAGCAGCTTAAATCCCGGGACAGGGGTTGAAGCTTTCTTT.

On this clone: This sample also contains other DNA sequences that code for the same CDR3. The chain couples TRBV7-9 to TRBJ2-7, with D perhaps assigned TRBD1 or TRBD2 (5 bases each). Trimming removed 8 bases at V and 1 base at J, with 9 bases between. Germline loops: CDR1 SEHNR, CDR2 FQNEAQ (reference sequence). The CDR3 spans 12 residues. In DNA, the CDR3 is TGTGCCAGCGGGGACGGATCCTACGAGCAGTACTTC. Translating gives CASGDGSYEQYF.

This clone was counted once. This chain's CDR3 is CASSLRTGVKDEQFF. CDR3 nucleotides: TGTGCCAGCAGCTTAAGGACGGGGGTTAAAGATGAGCAGTTCTTC. This chain uses TRBV7-8 with TRBJ2-1; weak D call: TRBD2 (6 bases). CDR1 and CDR2 (germline): SGHVS, FQNEAQ. CDR3 size: 15 residues. V shed 2 bases and J shed 8 bases, with 16 bases lying between them.

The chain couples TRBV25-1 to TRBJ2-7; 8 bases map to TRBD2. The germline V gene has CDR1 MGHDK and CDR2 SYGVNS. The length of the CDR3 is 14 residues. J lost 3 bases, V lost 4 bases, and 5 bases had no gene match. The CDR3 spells CASSGGSGGYEQYF. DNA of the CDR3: TGTGCCAGCAGTGGGGGGAGCGGGGGCTACGAGCAGTACTTC.